These 23 T cell receptor beta chains came from one sample sequenced in a study of T cell changes during pregnancy in multiple sclerosis. Generated by immunoSEQ multiplex PCR, the TCRdb table keeps only in-frame clones and is missing some. Here the sample spans approximately 50,000 clones, around 92% being singletons. Sequencing was performed on CD4+ T cells from peripheral blood mononuclear cells, taken after pregnancy. Every receptor here comes from a female donor with multiple sclerosis, enrolled in a pregnancy study.

J is TRBJ2-4 and V is TRBV18, with 11 bases that match TRBD2. Trimming took 5 bases from V and 7 from J; bases not matched to a gene: 10. Germline-derived CDR1 and CDR2 are KGHSH and LQKENI. There are 16 residues in the CDR3. The CDR3 DNA reads as TGTGCCAGCTCAATCGGGACTAGCGGAGTGGTGAACATTCAGTACTTC. Its protein product is CASSIGTSGVVNIQYF.

The genes are TRBV7-2 and TRBJ2-4; D remains unclear. The V gene's germline CDR1 is SGHTA and CDR2 FQGNSA. V shed 1 base and J shed 5 bases, with 12 bases lying between them. The CDR3 extends over 15 amino acids. The CDR3 spells CASSLGGKNQNIQYF. The CDR3 region has the DNA TGTGCCAGCAGCTTAGGAGGAAAGAACCAAAACATTCAGTACTTC.

The chain employs TRBV7-6 and TRBJ2-1; TRBD2 matches at 13 bases. This CDR3 region has 20 residues. Germline V gives CDR1 SGHVS, CDR2 FNYEAQ. The V and J ends lost 5 bases and 8 bases, in that order; junction bases with no gene match: 21. CDR3 sequence reads: CASSPRRVGTSGKQHDEQFF. The CDR3 DNA is TGTGCCAGCAGCCCCAGGAGGGTGGGGACTAGCGGGAAACAACACGATGAGCAGTTCTTC.

The rearrangement uses TRBV11-2 and TRBJ2-7, with 7 bases identical to TRBD1. V lost 7 bases to trimming and J lost 3 bases; unmatched junction nucleotides: 9. Germline CDR1 reads SGHAT; CDR2 reads FQNNGV. The CDR3 extends over 14 amino acids. DNA of the CDR3: TGTGCCAGCACCTCATCGGGACAGAACTACGAGCAGTACTTC. It encodes CASTSSGQNYEQYF. Full variable domain (outside the CDR3, taken from reference TRBV11-2 and TRBJ2-7): EAGVAQSPRYKIIEKRQSVAFWCNPISGHATLYWYQQILGQGPKLLIQFQNNGVVDDSQLPKDRFSAERLKGVDSTLKIQPAKLEDSAVYLCASTSSGQNYEQYFGPGTRLTVT.

The chain uses TRBV2 and TRBJ2-5; the match to TRBD1 covers 7 bases. CDR1 is SNHLY and CDR2 is FYNNEI in the germline V gene. J lost 1 base, V lost 6 bases, and 2 bases had no gene match. This CDR3 contains 13 residues. The CDR3 protein is CASRGQLQETQYF. DNA of the CDR3: TGTGCCAGCAGGGGACAGCTCCAAGAGACCCAGTACTTC.

This clone was observed once. This chain joins TRBV28 and TRBJ1-1; TRBD1 is a possible D gene (5 bases). Trimming took off 6 bases at V and 1 base at J, with 9 bases between the two ends. This CDR3 is 13 amino acids long. Germline assignment: CDR1 MDHEN and CDR2 SYDVKM. The CDR3 DNA sequence: TGTGCCAGCAGACAGCAGGGGAACACTGAAGCTTTCTTT. As protein: CASRQQGNTEAFF.

The chain joins TRBV19 to TRBJ2-1; 10 nucleotides line up with TRBD2. V trimming: 2 bases; J trimming: 9 bases; junction bases outside the gene matches: 4. CDR1 is LNHDA, CDR2 SQIVND, per germline (reference sequence). The CDR3 runs to 14 residues. Written as DNA, the CDR3 is TGTGCCAGTAGTATATCTAGCGGGAGTAGTGAGCAGTTCTTC. This translates into CASSISSGSSEQFF.

The gene calls are TRBV30 and TRBJ1-1; maybe TRBD1 (6 bases). Trimming removed 0 bases at V and 2 bases at J, with 10 bases between. The CDR3 sequence is 14 residues long. Germline V gene data show CDR1 as GTSNPN and CDR2 as SVGIG (reference sequence). DNA of the CDR3: TGTGCCTGGAGTGTAGGACAGCATAACACTGAAGCTTTCTTT. Translation: CAWSVGQHNTEAFF.

The chain uses TRBV2 and TRBJ2-5, with D possibly TRBD1 on 6 matching bases. The tail of the sequence fits TRBJ2-7 better, so the J call may be wrong. The length of the CDR3 is 14 residues. Germline V lookup: CDR1 SNHLY, CDR2 FYNNEI. CDR3 coding DNA: TGTGCCAGCACCCTAGGACAGACTTTCTACGAGCAGTACTTC. Translated: CASTLGQTFYEQYF.

This chain connects TRBV11-3 to TRBJ2-2, with a weak D call TRBD2 (6 bases). Trimming shortened V by 3 bases and J by 3 bases, and 11 bases separated the two germline ends. Germline V gene sequence: CDR1 SGHNT, CDR2 YENEEA. The length of the CDR3 is 15 residues. CDR3 sequence (DNA): TGTGCCAGCAGCTTCGGGACTTCCGACACCGGGGAGCTGTTTTTT. Translated: CASSFGTSDTGELFF.

This clone was picked up one time. This chain connects TRBV15 to TRBJ1-2; 7 nucleotides match TRBD1. The trim removed 1 base at V and 4 bases at J, leaving 3 bases unmatched. Germline V gene lookup returns CDR1 LNHNV and CDR2 YYDKDF (reference sequence). The CDR3 sequence is 14 residues long. CDR3 sequence: CATSRARDSYGYTF. CDR3 DNA sequence: TGTGCCACCAGCAGAGCTAGGGACAGCTATGGCTACACCTTC.

The table lists this clone with a few counts. The gene calls are TRBV29-1 and TRBJ2-3, with D hard to call. Germline V lookup: CDR1 SQVTM, CDR2 ANQGSEA. Trimming took off 3 bases at V and 6 bases at J, with 7 bases between the two ends. The CDR3 extends over 11 amino acids. The CDR3 sequence is CSVDGQDTQYF. CDR3 coding DNA: TGCAGCGTTGATGGCCAGGATACGCAGTATTTT.

CDR3 sequence reads: CASSQDSAGGPSTGELFF. CDR3 nucleotides: TGCGCCAGCAGCCAAGATTCAGCGGGAGGGCCAAGCACCGGGGAGCTGTTTTTT. This chain uses TRBV4-3 with TRBJ2-2, with 10 bases identical to TRBD2. Trimming removed 0 bases from V and 4 bases from J; junction bases left unmatched: 8. This CDR3 region has 18 residues. Germline V lookup: CDR1 LGHNA, CDR2 YSLEER.

V and J are TRBV7-2 and TRBJ1-5; possibly TRBD1 for D (6 bases). The V and J ends lost 1 base and 3 bases respectively, with 16 bases between them. Germline CDR1 reads SGHTA; CDR2 reads FQGNSA. CDR3 length equals 17 residues. CDR3: CASSLDLWGQPNQPQHF. As DNA, the CDR3 is TGTGCCAGCAGCTTAGATTTATGGGGGCAGCCCAATCAGCCCCAGCATTTT.

V is TRBV5-1 and J is TRBJ2-7, with a tentative D call TRBD2 (6 bases). Trimming took 7 bases from V and 3 from J, leaving 17 bases between them. The CDR3 runs to 14 residues. The germline CDR1 and CDR2 sequences are SGHRS and YFSETQ. The CDR3: CASGLRGSSYEQYF. DNA for the CDR3: TGCGCCAGCGGCCTTCGGGGGTCTAGCTACGAGCAGTACTTC.

This rearrangement joins TRBV7-2 to TRBJ2-2; TRBD1 matches at 9 bases. V lost 5 bases to trimming and J lost 3 bases; unmatched junction nucleotides: 10. This CDR3 spans 17 amino acids. Germline V gene data show CDR1 as SGHTA and CDR2 as FQGNSA. CDR3 residues: CASSRGLGQGDTGELFF. DNA of the CDR3: TGTGCCAGCAGCCGGGGCCTGGGACAGGGCGACACCGGGGAGCTGTTTTTT. Variable domain in full (rest from reference TRBV7-2 and TRBJ2-2): GAGVSQSPSNKVTEKGKDVELRCDPISGHTALYWYRQSLGQGLEFLIYFQGNSAPDKSGLPSDRFSAERTGGSVSTLTIQRTQQEDSAVYLCASSRGLGQGDTGELFFGEGSRLTVL.

The DNA for the CDR3 is TGTGCCAGTAGTATATCGGGGGTAGGGTCCTACAATGAGCAGTTCTTC. Amino acid sequence: CASSISGVGSYNEQFF. The V call is TRBV19, the J call TRBJ2-1; perhaps TRBD2 as D (6 bases). V was trimmed by 2 bases and J by 1 base, leaving 12 bases between them. CDR1 is LNHDA and CDR2 is SQIVND in the germline V gene (reference sequence). This CDR3 contains 16 residues.

The chain joins TRBV19 to TRBJ1-5, with 7 bases identical to TRBD1. The CDR3 totals 15 residues. Germline V gene data show CDR1 as LNHDA and CDR2 as SQIVND (reference sequence). V lost 1 base and J lost 7; bases outside the gene matches: 7. As DNA, the CDR3 is TGTGCCAGTAGTATAGGGCAGGGGGGCGTGCAGCCCCAGCATTTT. As protein: CASSIGQGGVQPQHF.

The gene calls are TRBV28 and TRBJ2-1, with TRBD2 identical over 11 bases. The CDR3 is 15 amino acids. Germline lookup yields CDR1 MDHEN and CDR2 SYDVKM. After removal of 2 bases from V and 7 bases from J, the junction contained 4 bases not matched to a gene. The CDR3 region is CASSLRLAGGNEQFF. DNA of the CDR3: TGTGCCAGCAGTTTACGGCTAGCGGGAGGTAATGAGCAGTTCTTC.

The chain combines TRBV6-5 with TRBJ2-1; 11 positions match TRBD2. The CDR3 loop spans 14 amino acids. With V trimmed by 9 bases and J by 6 bases, 7 bases remained unmatched. The germline CDR1 and CDR2 sequences are MNHEY and SVGAGI. The CDR3 spells CASKLAGVVNEQFF. CDR3 nucleotides: TGTGCCAGTAAACTAGCGGGAGTGGTCAATGAGCAGTTCTTC.

The chain employs TRBV28 and TRBJ2-2, with 10 nucleotides matching TRBD2. The germline gives CDR1 MDHEN, CDR2 SYDVKM. J lost 5 bases, V lost 6 bases, and 6 bases had no gene match. The CDR3 runs 15 residues. The CDR3 region has the DNA TGTGCCAGCAGCAAGCGGGAGGGGAGGACCGGGGAGCTGTTTTTT. It translates to CASSKREGRTGELFF.

CDR3 sequence (DNA): TGCGCCAGCAGCCAAGTCTTAGGGCTGGGGGACTCGAACACCGGGGAGCTGTTTTTT. This translates into CASSQVLGLGDSNTGELFF. The rearrangement uses TRBV4-3 and TRBJ2-2; possible D gene TRBD2, 6 bases. The V gene lost 1 base and the J gene lost 0 bases, with 18 bases spanning the gap. CDR3 length: 19 residues. From germline, CDR1 is LGHNA and CDR2 YSLEER.

The chain couples TRBV28 to TRBJ2-1; D gene uncertain. The CDR3 length is 15 residues. V dropped 5 bases and J dropped 0 bases, with 11 bases sitting between them. Germline lookup yields CDR1 MDHEN and CDR2 SYDVKM. The CDR3 loop reads CASSATVDSYNEQFF. Here the CDR3 DNA reads TGTGCCAGCAGTGCTACAGTGGACTCCTACAATGAGCAGTTCTTC.